This T cell receptor beta chain was recorded in a study of CD8 T cells in Susac syndrome. As for the study in general: Among the Susac syndrome patients sequenced, 5 or 6 had active disease and about eight were in remission. General observations from the study: CD4+ repertoires of Susac syndrome patients lacked detectable clonal expansion.

The authors sequenced TCR beta from blood CD8+ and CD4+ T cells. A word on this clonotype: The antigen is not known.

Random-hexamer reverse transcription was applied to roughly 0.5 to 1 ug RNA. TCR beta CDR3 was amplified by immunoSEQ covering 54 Vbeta and 13 Jbeta. One entry per CDR3 protein, called by TCRdb with MiXCR from the immunoSEQ multiplex PCR reads. The data contain some 96,000 distinct CDR3 sequences, roughly 94% of them singletons. Source material: CD4+ T cells from PBMCs. This TCR came from a human donor with Susac syndrome.

CDR3 nucleotide sequence: TGTGCCAGCAGTCCTCCAGGGACAGGAACCTACGAGCAGTACTTC. This codes for CASSPPGTGTYEQYF. V gene TRBV27 combines with J gene TRBJ2-7; TRBD1 aligns across 8 bases. The CDR3 sequence is 15 residues long. Germline V CDR1 and CDR2: MNHEY, SMNVEV (reference sequence). J was trimmed by 2 bases and V by 5 bases; bases with no gene match: 8.